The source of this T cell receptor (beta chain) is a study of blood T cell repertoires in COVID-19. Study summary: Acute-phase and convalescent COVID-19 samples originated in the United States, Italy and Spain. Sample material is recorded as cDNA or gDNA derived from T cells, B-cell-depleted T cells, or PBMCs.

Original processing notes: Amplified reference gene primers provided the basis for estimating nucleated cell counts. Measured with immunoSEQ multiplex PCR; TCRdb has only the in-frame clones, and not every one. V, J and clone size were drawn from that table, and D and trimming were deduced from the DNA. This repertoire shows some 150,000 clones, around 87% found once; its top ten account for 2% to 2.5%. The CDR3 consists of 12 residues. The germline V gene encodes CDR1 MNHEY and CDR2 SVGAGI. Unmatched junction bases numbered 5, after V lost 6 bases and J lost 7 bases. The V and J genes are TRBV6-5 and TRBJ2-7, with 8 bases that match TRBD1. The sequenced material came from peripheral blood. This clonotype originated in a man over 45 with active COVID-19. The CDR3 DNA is TGTGCCAGCAGAGGGACAGGACCAGAGCAGTACTTC. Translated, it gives CASRGTGPEQYF.